These 26 T cell receptor beta chains were all obtained from the same sample, sequenced in a study of CD8+ T cells in alopecia areata. Treatment here: oral pan-JAK inhibitor, 5-10 mg twice daily. Sequencing used cDNA as its template, made by extracting RNA and reverse transcribing it. TCRdb's table, derived via immunoSEQ multiplex PCR, lists solely in-frame clones and lacks some. The data hold 180,000 or so clones, with approximately 50% observed a single time. Here the sequenced sample was CD8+ T cells sorted from blood, taken around week 54, from a patient treated with tofacitinib. The source is a human donor with alopecia areata.

The chain's CDR3 is CASNKMGETQYF. The DNA for the CDR3 is TGTGCCAGCAACAAGATGGGAGAGACCCAGTACTTC. The chain uses TRBV7-6 and TRBJ2-5; D is ambiguous. CDR3 length: 12 residues. The V gene lost 7 bases and the J gene lost 4 bases, with 10 bases spanning the gap. CDR1 is SGHVS and CDR2 is FNYEAQ in the germline V gene.

This clone was seen just once. J is TRBJ1-1 and V is TRBV9, with a possible D match to TRBD1 (5 bases). The V and J ends lost 0 bases and 1 base respectively, with 7 bases between them. The CDR3 runs to 14 residues. The germline gives CDR1 SGDLS, CDR2 YYNGEE. CDR3 loop: CASSVVGENTEAFF. The CDR3 DNA sequence: TGTGCCAGCAGCGTAGTAGGGGAGAACACTGAAGCTTTCTTT.

This clone showed up just once. This chain uses TRBV7-9 with TRBJ2-7, with TRBD1 as a possible D gene (5 bases). From germline, CDR1 is SEHNR and CDR2 FQNEAQ (reference sequence). V was clipped by 5 bases and J by 2 bases, with 16 bases between them. The CDR3 is 15 amino acids. CDR3 sequence (DNA): TGTGCCAGCAGCCGGAAGGGCAGGGCTACCTACGAGCAGTACTTC. Translated: CASSRKGRATYEQYF.

This clone has more than one count but fewer than ten. J is TRBJ2-7 and V is TRBV13; D call uncertain. Germline V gene data show CDR1 as PRHDT and CDR2 as FYEKMQ (reference sequence). This CDR3 is built from 14 residues. V was clipped by 6 bases and J by 3 bases, with 15 bases between them. CDR3: CASSPSTGDYEQYF. CDR3 nucleotide sequence: TGTGCCAGCAGTCCCTCGACTGGAGACTACGAGCAGTACTTC. Filled out from reference TRBV13 and TRBJ2-7, the complete variable domain reads AAGVIQSPRHLIKEKRETATLKCYPIPRHDTVYWYQQGPGQDPQFLISFYEKMQSDKGSIPDRFSAQQFSDYHSELNMSSLELGDSALYFCASSPSTGDYEQYFGPGTRLTVT.

This clone was seen more than once but under ten times. This chain uses TRBV5-6 with TRBJ2-7; TRBD1 agrees at 9 bases. The trim removed 7 bases at V and 3 bases at J, leaving 5 bases unmatched. Germline CDR1 and CDR2: SGHDT and YYEEEE. The CDR3 has 13 residues. Here the CDR3 reads CASGRDRDYEQYF. CDR3 bases: TGTGCCAGCGGACGGGACAGGGACTACGAGCAGTACTTC.

The rearrangement uses TRBV7-3 and TRBJ2-2, with D tentatively TRBD2 (6 bases). The V and J ends lost 7 bases and 4 bases respectively, with 16 bases between them. The V gene's germline CDR1 is SGHTA and CDR2 FQGTGA. The CDR3 has 15 amino acids. The chain's CDR3 is CASTGGASPTGELFF. The CDR3 nucleotides are TGTGCCAGCACAGGAGGGGCCTCCCCCACCGGGGAGCTGTTTTTT. The full variable domain, in which reference TRBV7-3 and TRBJ2-2 provide the parts outside the CDR3, is GAGVSQTPSNKVTEKGKYVELRCDPISGHTALYWYRQSLGQGPEFLIYFQGTGAADDSGLPNDRFFAVRPEGSVSTLKIQRTERGDSAVYLCASTGGASPTGELFFGEGSRLTVL.

This chain uses TRBV25-1 with TRBJ2-2; D unclear. The CDR3 length is 10 residues. CDR1 is MGHDK, CDR2 SYGVNS, per germline. The V and J ends lost 8 bases and 5 bases respectively, with 3 bases between them. The CDR3 sequence: CASRTGELFF. As DNA, the CDR3 is TGTGCCAGCCGGACCGGGGAGCTGTTTTTT.

This chain uses TRBV5-1 with TRBJ2-7, with D hard to call. This CDR3 has 12 residues. V was shortened by 0 bases and J by 4 bases, with 5 bases between the two germline ends. Germline V gene lookup returns CDR1 SGHRS and CDR2 YFSETQ. The chain's CDR3 is CASSLAPYEQYF. CDR3 bases: TGCGCCAGCAGCTTGGCCCCTTACGAGCAGTACTTC.

This chain uses TRBV9 with TRBJ2-3, with D unclear. CDR3 length: 13 amino acids. Trimming removed 0 bases at V and 1 base at J, with 3 bases between. CDR1 and CDR2 from the germline V gene are SGDLS and YYNGEE. CDR3 sequence reads: CASSVVGTDTQYF. In DNA form, the CDR3 reads TGTGCCAGCAGCGTAGTCGGCACAGATACGCAGTATTTT.

This clone was counted a few times. One base away lies a much larger clone, so this may be a sequencing read error. The rearrangement uses TRBV6-6 and TRBJ2-2; 8 bases agree with TRBD2. V shed 5 bases and J 3 bases; nucleotides not matched to a gene: 2. Germline assignment: CDR1 MNHNY and CDR2 SVGAGI (reference sequence). The CDR3 sequence is 14 residues long. The DNA of the CDR3 is TGTGCCAGCAGTGACGGGGGGGACACCGGGGAGCTGTTTTTT. Amino acid sequence: CASSDGGDTGELFF.

This clone has more than one count but fewer than ten. The chain couples TRBV4-3 to TRBJ2-3; TRBD2 aligns across 10 bases. The germline V gene has CDR1 LGHNA and CDR2 YSLEER. This CDR3 contains 16 residues. After removal of 0 bases from V and 1 base from J, the junction contained 1 base not matched to a gene. The CDR3 region has the DNA TGCGCCAGCAGCCAAGAAGGGACTAGCGGCACAGATACGCAGTATTTT. This gives the protein CASSQEGTSGTDTQYF.

V and J are TRBV4-3 and TRBJ1-5; D gene unclear. CDR3 length: 14 amino acids. V lost 2 bases, J lost 7 bases, and 12 bases lay in between. Germline CDR1 reads LGHNA; CDR2 reads YSLEER. Written as DNA, the CDR3 is TGCGCCAGCAGCCAACTGGAAGGAGGACAGCCCCAGCATTTT. It encodes CASSQLEGGQPQHF.

The rearrangement links TRBV27 to TRBJ2-7; 7 positions match TRBD1. J gave up 2 bases and V 5 bases, and 6 bases lay outside the gene matches. Germline V lookup: CDR1 MNHEY, CDR2 SMNVEV (reference sequence). The CDR3 is 14 amino acids. This chain's CDR3 is CASSLRDSAYEQYF. For the CDR3, the DNA is TGTGCCAGCAGTCTCCGGGACAGCGCCTACGAGCAGTACTTC.

The chain is built from TRBV7-2 and TRBJ1-2; possibly TRBD1 for D (6 bases). The germline CDR1 and CDR2 sequences are SGHTA and FQGNSA. V was cut by 3 bases and J by 8 bases, with 16 bases left in between. CDR3 length: 14 residues. The CDR3 DNA reads TGTGCCAGCAGCTTTGGAGGACAGAGCGGGGGCTACACCTTC. Amino acid sequence: CASSFGGQSGGYTF.

The rearrangement uses TRBV7-2 and TRBJ2-1; unclear D gene. Trimming shortened V by 2 bases and J by 9 bases, and 14 bases separated the two germline ends. This CDR3 region has 14 residues. The germline gives CDR1 SGHTA, CDR2 FQGNSA. CDR3: CASSLMRHRPEQFF. The CDR3 nucleotides read TGTGCCAGCAGCTTAATGAGGCACCGGCCTGAGCAGTTCTTC. Using reference TRBV7-2 and TRBJ2-1 for the parts outside the CDR3, the full variable domain is GAGVSQSPSNKVTEKGKDVELRCDPISGHTALYWYRQSLGQGLEFLIYFQGNSAPDKSGLPSDRFSAERTGGSVSTLTIQRTQQEDSAVYLCASSLMRHRPEQFFGPGTRLTVL.

V and J are TRBV19 and TRBJ2-7; 7 positions match TRBD2. V trimming: 7 bases; J trimming: 5 bases; junction bases outside the gene matches: 17. The CDR3 loop spans 16 amino acids. Per the germline V gene, CDR1 is LNHDA and CDR2 is SQIVND (reference sequence). Here the CDR3 reads CASTTRSGVSPHEQYF. The CDR3 nucleotides read TGTGCCAGTACCACTAGAAGCGGGGTTAGTCCTCACGAGCAGTACTTC.

This clone was detected only once. The chain combines TRBV30 with TRBJ1-1; no definite D call. The CDR3 sequence is 12 residues long. Germline CDR1 GTSNPN, CDR2 SVGIG (reference sequence). Trimming removed 2 bases from V and 1 base from J, with 5 bases in between. The CDR3 DNA is TGTGCCTGGAGTCCGAAGAACACTGAAGCTTTCTTT. It translates to CAWSPKNTEAFF. Variable domain in full (rest from reference TRBV30 and TRBJ1-1): SQTIHQWPATLVQPVGSPLSLECTVEGTSNPNLYWYRQAAGRGLQLLFYSVGIGQISSEVPQNLSASRPQDRQFILSSKKLLLSDSGFYLCAWSPKNTEAFFGQGTRLTVV.

This clone was recorded a few times. The chain links TRBV29-1 to TRBJ2-1; 7 bases align to TRBD2. The germline V gene encodes CDR1 SQVTM and CDR2 ANQGSEA. This CDR3 spans 14 amino acids. V was clipped by 2 bases and J by 4 bases; unmatched bases: 5. DNA for the CDR3: TGCAGCGTTGAACCCCGCGGGGGATACAATGAGCAGTTCTTC. As protein: CSVEPRGGYNEQFF.

CDR3 nucleotide sequence: TGTGCCTGGGACAGGGCGACTGAAGCTTTCTTT. Translating gives CAWDRATEAFF. The V call is TRBV30, the J call TRBJ1-1; 7 bases are a match to TRBD1. The CDR3 is made up of 11 amino acids. The ends lost 5 bases at V and 5 bases at J; junction bases unmatched: 2. CDR1 is GTSNPN and CDR2 is SVGIG in the germline V gene (reference sequence). The full variable domain, in which reference TRBV30 and TRBJ1-1 provide the parts outside the CDR3, is SQTIHQWPATLVQPVGSPLSLECTVEGTSNPNLYWYRQAAGRGLQLLFYSVGIGQISSEVPQNLSASRPQDRQFILSSKKLLLSDSGFYLCAWDRATEAFFGQGTRLTVV.

This clone turned up a few times. This CDR3 reads CATSPLTVAPTGELFF. The CDR3 DNA is TGTGCCACCAGCCCATTGACAGTCGCCCCCACCGGGGAGCTGTTTTTT. The rearrangement joins TRBV15 to TRBJ2-2; a possible D gene is TRBD1 (5 bases). The CDR3 loop spans 16 amino acids. V lost 5 bases, J lost 4 bases, and 17 bases lay in between. Germline-derived CDR1 and CDR2 are LNHNV and YYDKDF (reference sequence).

The chain recombines TRBV5-1 with TRBJ2-3; D remains ambiguous. The germline CDR1 and CDR2 sequences are SGHRS and YFSETQ. V was pared by 4 bases and J by 6 bases, with 12 bases between. The CDR3 is 13 amino acids. The CDR3 spells CASSPPAADTQYF. CDR3 coding DNA: TGCGCCAGCAGCCCCCCGGCCGCCGATACGCAGTATTTT.

V and J are TRBV4-1 and TRBJ1-5, with 7 bases identical to TRBD1. This CDR3 has 16 residues. V gave up 2 bases and J gave up 1 base; unmatched junction bases: 5. Germline lookup yields CDR1 MGHRA and CDR2 YSYEKL. In nucleotides, the CDR3 is TGCGCCAGCAGCCAACTCAGGGGGGAAAGCAATCAGCCCCAGCATTTT. It encodes CASSQLRGESNQPQHF.

Points on this clone: The junction and the germline gene differ at one end; a read error may be behind it. This chain connects TRBV6-6 to TRBJ1-4, with D hard to call. The germline gives CDR1 MNHNY, CDR2 SVGAGI (reference sequence). The CDR3 is 14 amino acids. CDR3 sequence reads: CASSWTEDAFKTLF. Written as DNA, the CDR3 is TGTGCCAGCAGCTGGACCGAGGACGCCTTTAAGACCCTTTTT.

This chain's CDR3 is CASSAGMNTEAFF. CDR3 DNA: TGTGCCAGCAGCGCCGGTATGAACACTGAAGCTTTCTTT. The genes are TRBV13 and TRBJ1-1; D is undetermined. This CDR3 spans 13 amino acids. Trimming left V 5 bases short and J 0 bases short, with 7 bases between. The germline V gene has CDR1 PRHDT and CDR2 FYEKMQ (reference sequence).

This clone has just one count. This chain links TRBV6-1 with TRBJ2-7; unclear D gene. The CDR3 loop spans 15 amino acids. Trimming shortened V by 2 bases and J by 2 bases, and 13 bases separated the two germline ends. Germline V lookup: CDR1 MNHNS, CDR2 SASEGT. CDR3 coding DNA: TGTGCCAGCAGTGAATCTTGGGATTCTCCCTACGAGCAGTACTTC. Encoded protein: CASSESWDSPYEQYF.

This sequence joins TRBV27 and TRBJ1-1; tentatively, D is TRBD1 (5 bases). The germline V and J ends were trimmed by 0 bases and 1 base, with 12 bases remaining between them. This CDR3 is 16 amino acids long. Germline assignment: CDR1 MNHEY and CDR2 SMNVEV (reference sequence). The CDR3 DNA sequence: TGTGCCAGCAGTTTATCGGCGGGGACGGGGAACACTGAAGCTTTCTTT. It specifies CASSLSAGTGNTEAFF.